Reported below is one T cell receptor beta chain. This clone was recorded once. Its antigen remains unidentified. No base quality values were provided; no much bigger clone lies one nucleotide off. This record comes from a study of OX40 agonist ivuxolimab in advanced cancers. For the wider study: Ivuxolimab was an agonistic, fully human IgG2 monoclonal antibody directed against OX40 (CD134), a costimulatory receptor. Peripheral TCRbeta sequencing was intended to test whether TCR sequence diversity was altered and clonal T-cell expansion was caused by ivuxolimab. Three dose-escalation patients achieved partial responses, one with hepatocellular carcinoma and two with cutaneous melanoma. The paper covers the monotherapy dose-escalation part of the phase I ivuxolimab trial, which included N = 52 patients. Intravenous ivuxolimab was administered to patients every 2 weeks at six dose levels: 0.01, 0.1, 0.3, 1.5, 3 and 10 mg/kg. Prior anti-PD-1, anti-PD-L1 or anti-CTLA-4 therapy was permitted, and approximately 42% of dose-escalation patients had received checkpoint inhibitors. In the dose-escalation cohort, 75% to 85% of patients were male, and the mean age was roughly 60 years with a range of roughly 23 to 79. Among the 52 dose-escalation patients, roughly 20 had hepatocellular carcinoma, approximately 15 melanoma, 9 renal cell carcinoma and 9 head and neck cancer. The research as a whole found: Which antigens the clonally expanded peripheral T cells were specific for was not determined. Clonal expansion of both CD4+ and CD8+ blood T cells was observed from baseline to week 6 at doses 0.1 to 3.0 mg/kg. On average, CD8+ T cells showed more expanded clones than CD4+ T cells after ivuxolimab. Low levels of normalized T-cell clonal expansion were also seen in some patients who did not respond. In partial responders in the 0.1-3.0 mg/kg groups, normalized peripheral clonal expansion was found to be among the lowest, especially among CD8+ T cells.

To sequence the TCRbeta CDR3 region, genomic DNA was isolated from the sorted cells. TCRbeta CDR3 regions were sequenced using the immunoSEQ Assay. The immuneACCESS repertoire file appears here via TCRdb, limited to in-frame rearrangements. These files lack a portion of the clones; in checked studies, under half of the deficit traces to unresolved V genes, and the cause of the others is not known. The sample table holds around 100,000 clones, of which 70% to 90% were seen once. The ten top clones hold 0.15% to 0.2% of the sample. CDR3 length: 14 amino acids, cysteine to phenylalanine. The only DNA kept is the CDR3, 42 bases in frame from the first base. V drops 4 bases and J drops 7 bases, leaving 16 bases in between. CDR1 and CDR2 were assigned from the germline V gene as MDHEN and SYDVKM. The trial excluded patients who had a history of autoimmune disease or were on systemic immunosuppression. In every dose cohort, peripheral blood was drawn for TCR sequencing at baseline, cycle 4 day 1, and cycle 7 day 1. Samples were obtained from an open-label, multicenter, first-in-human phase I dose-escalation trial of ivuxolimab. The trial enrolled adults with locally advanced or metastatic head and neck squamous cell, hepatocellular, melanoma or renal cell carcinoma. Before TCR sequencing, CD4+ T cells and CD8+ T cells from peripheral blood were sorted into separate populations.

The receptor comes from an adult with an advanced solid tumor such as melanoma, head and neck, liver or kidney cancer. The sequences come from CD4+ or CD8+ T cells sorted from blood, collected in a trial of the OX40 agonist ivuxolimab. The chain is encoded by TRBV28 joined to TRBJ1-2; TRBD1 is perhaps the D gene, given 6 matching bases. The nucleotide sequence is TGTGCCAGCAGTTCCCGAGGGGGGCTAGGTGGCTACACCTTC. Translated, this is CASSSRGGLGGYTF.